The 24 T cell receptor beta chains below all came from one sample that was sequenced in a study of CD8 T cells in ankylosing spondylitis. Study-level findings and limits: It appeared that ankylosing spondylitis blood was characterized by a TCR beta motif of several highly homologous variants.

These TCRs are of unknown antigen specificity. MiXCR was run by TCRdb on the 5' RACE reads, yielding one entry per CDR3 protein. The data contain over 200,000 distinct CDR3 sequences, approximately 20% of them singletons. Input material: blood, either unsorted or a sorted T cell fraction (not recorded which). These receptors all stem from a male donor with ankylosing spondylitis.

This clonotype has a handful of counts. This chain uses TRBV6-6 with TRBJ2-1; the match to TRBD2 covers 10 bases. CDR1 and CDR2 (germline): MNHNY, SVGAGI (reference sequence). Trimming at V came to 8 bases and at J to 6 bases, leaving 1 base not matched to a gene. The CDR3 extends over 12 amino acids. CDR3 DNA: TGTGCCAGCCTAGCGGGAGCCAATGAGCAGTTCTTC. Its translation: CASLAGANEQFF.

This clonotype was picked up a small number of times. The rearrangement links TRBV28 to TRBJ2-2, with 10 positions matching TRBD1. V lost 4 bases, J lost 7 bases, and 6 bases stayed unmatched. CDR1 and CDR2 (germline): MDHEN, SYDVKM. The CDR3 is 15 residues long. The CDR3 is CASSSPGQGGGELFF. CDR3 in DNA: TGTGCCAGCAGTTCCCCCGGACAGGGGGGCGGGGAGCTGTTTTTT.

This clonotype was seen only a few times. The CDR3 nucleotides read TGTGCCAGCAGTTCCACAGATAGCTACGAGCAGTACTTC. Protein product: CASSSTDSYEQYF. The chain links TRBV27 to TRBJ2-7; D is ambiguous. There are 13 residues in the CDR3. The germline CDR1 and CDR2 sequences are MNHEY and SMNVEV (reference sequence). Trimming cost V 4 bases and J 3 bases, with 10 bases left between them.

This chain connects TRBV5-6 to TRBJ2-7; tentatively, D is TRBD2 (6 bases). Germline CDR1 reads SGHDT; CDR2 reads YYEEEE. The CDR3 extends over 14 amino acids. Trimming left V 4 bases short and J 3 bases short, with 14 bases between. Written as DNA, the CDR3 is TGTGCCAGCAGCAGCCGGGTAGCGGTCTACGAGCAGTACTTC. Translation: CASSSRVAVYEQYF.

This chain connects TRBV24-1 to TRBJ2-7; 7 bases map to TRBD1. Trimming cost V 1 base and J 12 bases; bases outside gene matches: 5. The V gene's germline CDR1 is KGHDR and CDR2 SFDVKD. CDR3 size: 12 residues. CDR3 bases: TGTGCCACCAGTGATTTTGGGGACAGCCGGTACTTC. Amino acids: CATSDFGDSRYF.

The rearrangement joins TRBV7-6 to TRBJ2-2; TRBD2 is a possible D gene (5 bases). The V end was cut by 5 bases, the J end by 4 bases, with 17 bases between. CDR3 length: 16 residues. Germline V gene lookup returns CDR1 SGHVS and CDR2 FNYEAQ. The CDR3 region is CASSTAPGLGTGELFF. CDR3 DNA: TGTGCCAGCAGCACAGCTCCGGGGTTGGGCACCGGGGAGCTGTTTTTT.

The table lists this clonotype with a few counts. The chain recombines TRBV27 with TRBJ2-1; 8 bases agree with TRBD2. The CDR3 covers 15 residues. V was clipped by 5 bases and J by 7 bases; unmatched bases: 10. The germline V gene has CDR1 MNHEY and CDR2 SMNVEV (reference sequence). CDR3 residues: CASSPQAGESNEQFF. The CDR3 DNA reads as TGTGCCAGCAGTCCCCAAGCGGGAGAGAGTAATGAGCAGTTCTTC.

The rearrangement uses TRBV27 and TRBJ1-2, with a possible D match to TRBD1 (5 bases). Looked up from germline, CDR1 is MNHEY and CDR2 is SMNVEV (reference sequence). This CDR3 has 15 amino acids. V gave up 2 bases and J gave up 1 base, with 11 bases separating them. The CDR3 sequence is CASSLAGGYNYGYTF. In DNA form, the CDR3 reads TGTGCCAGCAGTTTAGCCGGGGGTTATAACTATGGCTACACCTTC.

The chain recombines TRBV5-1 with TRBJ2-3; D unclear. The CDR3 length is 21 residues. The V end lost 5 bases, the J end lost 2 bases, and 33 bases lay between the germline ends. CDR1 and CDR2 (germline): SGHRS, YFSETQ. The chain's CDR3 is CASSGRGPVLPSPIHTDTQYF. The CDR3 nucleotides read TGCGCCAGCAGTGGAAGAGGACCCGTGTTGCCATCCCCCATACACACAGATACGCAGTATTTT.

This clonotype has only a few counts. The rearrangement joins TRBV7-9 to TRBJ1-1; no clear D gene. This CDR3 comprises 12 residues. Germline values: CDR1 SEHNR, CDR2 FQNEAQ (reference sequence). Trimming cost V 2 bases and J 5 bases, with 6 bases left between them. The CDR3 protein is CASSLIPTEAFF. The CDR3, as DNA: TGTGCCAGCAGCTTAATACCGACTGAAGCTTTCTTT.

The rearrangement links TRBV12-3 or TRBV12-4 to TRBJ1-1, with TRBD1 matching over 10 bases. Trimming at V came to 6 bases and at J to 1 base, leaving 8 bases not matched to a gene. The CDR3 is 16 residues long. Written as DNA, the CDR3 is TGTGCCAGCAGGACAGGGGGCCTTGGCCAGAACACTGAAGCTTTCTTT. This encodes CASRTGGLGQNTEAFF.

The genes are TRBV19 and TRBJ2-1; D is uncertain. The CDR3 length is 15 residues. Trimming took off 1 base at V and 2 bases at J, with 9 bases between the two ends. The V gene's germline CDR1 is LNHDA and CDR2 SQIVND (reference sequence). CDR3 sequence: CASSIGNHPYNEQFF. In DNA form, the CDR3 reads TGTGCCAGTAGTATAGGGAACCACCCCTACAATGAGCAGTTCTTC.

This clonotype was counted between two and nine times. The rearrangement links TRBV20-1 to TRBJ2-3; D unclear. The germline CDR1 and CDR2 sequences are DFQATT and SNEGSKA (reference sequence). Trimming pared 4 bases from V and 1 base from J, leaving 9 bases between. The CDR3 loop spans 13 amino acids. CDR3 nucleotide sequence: TGCAGTGCTAAGGATGGGGGCACAGATACGCAGTATTTT. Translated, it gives CSAKDGGTDTQYF.

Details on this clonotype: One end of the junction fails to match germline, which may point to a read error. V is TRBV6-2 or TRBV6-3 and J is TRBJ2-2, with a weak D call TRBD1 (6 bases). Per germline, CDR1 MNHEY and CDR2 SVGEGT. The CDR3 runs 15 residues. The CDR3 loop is CASSNGDRDTWELFF. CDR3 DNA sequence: TGTGCCAGCAGCAACGGGGACCGGGACACCTGGGAGCTGTTTTTT.

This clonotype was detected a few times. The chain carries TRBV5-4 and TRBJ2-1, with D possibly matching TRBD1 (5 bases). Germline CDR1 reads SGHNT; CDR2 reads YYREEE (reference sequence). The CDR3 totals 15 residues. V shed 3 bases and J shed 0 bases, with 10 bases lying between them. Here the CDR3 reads CASSSTASSYNEQFF. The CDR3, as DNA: TGTGCCAGCAGCTCGACAGCCAGCTCCTACAATGAGCAGTTCTTC.

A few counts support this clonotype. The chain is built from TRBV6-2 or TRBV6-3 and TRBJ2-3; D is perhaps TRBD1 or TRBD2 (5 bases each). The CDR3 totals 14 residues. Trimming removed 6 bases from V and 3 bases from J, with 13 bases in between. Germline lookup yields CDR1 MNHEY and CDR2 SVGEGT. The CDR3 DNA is TGTGCCAGCAGCCTCAGGGACGAAACAGATACGCAGTATTTT. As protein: CASSLRDETDTQYF.

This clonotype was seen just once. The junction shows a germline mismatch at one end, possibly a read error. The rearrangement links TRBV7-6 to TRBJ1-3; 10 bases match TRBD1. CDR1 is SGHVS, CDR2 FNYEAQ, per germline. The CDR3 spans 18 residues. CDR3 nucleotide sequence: TGTTCCAGCAGCGCCCCCGGGACAGGGGATCCTTCTGGAAACACCATATATTTT. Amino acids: CSSSAPGTGDPSGNTIYF.

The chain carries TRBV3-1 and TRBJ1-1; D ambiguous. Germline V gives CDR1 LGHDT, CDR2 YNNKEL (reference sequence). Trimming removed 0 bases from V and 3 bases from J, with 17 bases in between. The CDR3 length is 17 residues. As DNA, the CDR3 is TGTGCCAGCAGCCAAGATCTCGGAAAGGGAATGGACACTGAAGCTTTCTTT. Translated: CASSQDLGKGMDTEAFF. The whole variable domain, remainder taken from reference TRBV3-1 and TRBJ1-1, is DTAVSQTPKYLVTQMGNDKSIKCEQNLGHDTMYWYKQDSKKFLKIMFSYNNKELIINETVPNRFSPKSPDKAHLNLHINSLELGDSAVYFCASSQDLGKGMDTEAFFGQGTRLTVV.

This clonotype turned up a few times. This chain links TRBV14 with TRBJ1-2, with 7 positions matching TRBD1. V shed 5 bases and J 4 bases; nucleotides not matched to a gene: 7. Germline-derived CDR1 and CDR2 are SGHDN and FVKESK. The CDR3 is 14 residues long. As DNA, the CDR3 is TGTGCCAGCAGCGCCAAGGGACAGCTCTATGGCTACACCTTC. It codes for CASSAKGQLYGYTF.

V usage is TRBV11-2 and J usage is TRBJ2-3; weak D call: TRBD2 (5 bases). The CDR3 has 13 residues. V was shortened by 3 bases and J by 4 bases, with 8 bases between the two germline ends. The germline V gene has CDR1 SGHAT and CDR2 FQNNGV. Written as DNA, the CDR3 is TGTGCCAGCAGCTTGAGGGCGTCAGATACGCAGTATTTT. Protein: CASSLRASDTQYF.

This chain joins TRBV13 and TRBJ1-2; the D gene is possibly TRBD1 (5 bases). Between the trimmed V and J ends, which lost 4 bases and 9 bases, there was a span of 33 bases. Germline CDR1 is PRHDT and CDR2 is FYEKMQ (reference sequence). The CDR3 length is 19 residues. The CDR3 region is CASSSAIASYGQSMVRYTF. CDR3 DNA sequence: TGTGCCAGCAGCTCGGCCATCGCCTCGTACGGACAAAGTATGGTTCGCTACACCTTC.

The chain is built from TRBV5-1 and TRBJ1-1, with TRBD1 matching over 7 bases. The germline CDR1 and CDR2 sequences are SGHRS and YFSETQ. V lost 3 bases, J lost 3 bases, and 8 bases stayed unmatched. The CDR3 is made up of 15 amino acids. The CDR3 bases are TGCGCCAGCAGCTGGCCTGGGACAGCGGACACTGAAGCTTTCTTT. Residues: CASSWPGTADTEAFF.

CDR3 loop: CAWSRVGNTEAFF. The CDR3 DNA follows: TGTGCCTGGAGTAGGGTTGGGAACACTGAAGCTTTCTTT. The chain couples TRBV30 to TRBJ1-1; D is unresolved. CDR3 length: 13 residues. Between the trimmed V and J ends, which lost 2 bases and 1 base, there was a span of 8 bases. CDR1 is GTSNPN and CDR2 is SVGIG in the germline V gene (reference sequence).

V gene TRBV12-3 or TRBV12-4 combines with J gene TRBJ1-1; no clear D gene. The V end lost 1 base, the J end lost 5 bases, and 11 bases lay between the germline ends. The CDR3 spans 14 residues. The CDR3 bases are TGTGCCAGCAGTTTAGGGGAGGGAGGAACTGAAGCTTTCTTT. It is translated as CASSLGEGGTEAFF.